These 10 T cell receptor beta chains share one sample of origin, sequenced in a study of blood T cell repertoires in COVID-19. Assay: immunoSEQ multiplex PCR; the TCRdb copy retains only in-frame clones and omits some. The table has 450,000 or so clones, 89% seen once. The sequenced material came from peripheral blood. The source of these receptors is a man between 18 and 35 years old with COVID-19, enrolled during active disease.

The chain employs TRBV12-3 or TRBV12-4 and TRBJ2-3, with D maybe TRBD1 (5 bases). The CDR3 spans 11 residues. Trimming shortened V by 7 bases and J by 7 bases, and 9 bases separated the two germline ends. CDR3 amino acids: CASTQGHTQYF. The CDR3 coding sequence is TGTGCCAGCACCCAGGGCCATACGCAGTATTTT.

The CDR3 protein is CASSFSAPSGGKGEQFF. The CDR3 DNA reads as TGTGCCAGCAGCTTCAGTGCCCCTAGCGGGGGGAAGGGTGAGCAGTTCTTC. V usage is TRBV11-3 and J usage is TRBJ2-1, with 11 bases lining up with TRBD2. Germline V gene data show CDR1 as SGHNT and CDR2 as YENEEA. The CDR3 loop spans 17 amino acids. Unmatched junction bases numbered 13, after V lost 3 bases and J lost 9 bases. Using reference TRBV11-3 and TRBJ2-1 for the parts outside the CDR3, the full variable domain is EAGVVQSPRYKIIEKKQPVAFWCNPISGHNTLYWYLQNLGQGPELLIRYENEEAVDDSQLPKDRFSAERLKGVDSTLKIQPAELGDSAVYLCASSFSAPSGGKGEQFFGPGTRLTVL.

The chain carries TRBV7-9 and TRBJ2-7; 7 bases line up with TRBD1. With V trimmed by 1 base and J by 3 bases, 9 bases remained unmatched. This CDR3 is 16 amino acids long. CDR1 and CDR2 from the germline V gene are SEHNR and FQNEAQ (reference sequence). CDR3 region: CASSLGQVQGDYEQYF. The CDR3 coding sequence is TGTGCCAGCAGCTTAGGACAAGTTCAGGGGGACTACGAGCAGTACTTC.

The chain's CDR3 is CASSLELAGNTDTQYF. The CDR3 DNA sequence: TGTGCCAGCAGCTTAGAACTAGCGGGGAACACAGATACGCAGTATTTT. The rearrangement links TRBV7-6 to TRBJ2-3, with TRBD2 matching over 10 bases. The CDR3 is made up of 16 amino acids. CDR1 SGHVS and CDR2 FNYEAQ come from the germline V gene. V lost 1 base, J lost 2 bases, and 3 bases stayed unmatched.

V is TRBV6-5 and J is TRBJ2-4, with D maybe TRBD1 (6 bases). In germline, CDR1 is MNHEY, CDR2 SVGAGI. The CDR3 contains 13 residues. V lost 5 bases and J 2 bases, leaving 7 bases between the germline ends. The CDR3, as DNA: TGTGCCAGCAGTACAGGGACCAAAAACATTCAGTACTTC. It codes for CASSTGTKNIQYF.

V gene TRBV11-2 combines with J gene TRBJ2-3; possibly TRBD1 for D (5 bases). Germline V gene data show CDR1 as SGHAT and CDR2 as FQNNGV. The CDR3 consists of 14 residues. V gave up 2 bases and J gave up 3 bases, with 9 bases separating them. In nucleotides, the CDR3 is TGTGCCAGCAGCTTAAGGGGCGGTACAGATACGCAGTATTTT. Its translation is CASSLRGGTDTQYF.

This chain joins TRBV7-2 and TRBJ2-3, with 12 bases identical to TRBD2. In germline, CDR1 is SGHTA, CDR2 FQGNSA. Trimming at V came to 5 bases and at J to 6 bases, leaving 6 bases not matched to a gene. The CDR3 is 15 amino acids. The CDR3 loop reads CASSPTSGRMDTQYF. The DNA of the CDR3 is TGTGCCAGCAGCCCCACTAGCGGGAGGATGGATACGCAGTATTTT.

This clone was detected once. The chain uses TRBV11-2 and TRBJ2-7; TRBD1 might be the D (5 bases). The CDR3 is 14 residues long. Germline V CDR1 and CDR2: SGHAT, FQNNGV. The V end was cut by 6 bases, the J end by 0 bases, with 12 bases between. This CDR3 is CASRRIQGSYEQYF. The CDR3 DNA reads as TGTGCCAGCAGACGCATTCAGGGCTCCTACGAGCAGTACTTC.

The chain uses TRBV21-1 and TRBJ1-2; the table's D call, TRBD1, has no DNA check behind it. TRBV21-1 is shown as a pseudogene. This CDR3 comprises 17 residues. CDR3: CASSKSRQGRVEYGYTF. The CDR3, as DNA: TGTGCCAGCAGCAAAAGCCGACAGGGGAGGGTTGAGTATGGCTACACCTTC.

This chain joins TRBV3-1 (or the pseudogene TRBV3-2) and TRBJ2-7; TRBD2 agrees at 8 bases. CDR3 length: 15 amino acids. The germline CDR1 and CDR2 sequences are LGHDT and YNNKEL (reference sequence). V dropped 1 base and J dropped 3; count of bases not matched to a gene: 5. CDR3 sequence (DNA): TGTGCCAGCAGCCAAGTAGCGGGGCGATACTACGAGCAGTACTTC. Its protein product is CASSQVAGRYYEQYF.